The clone carrying this TCR beta chain occurred once. What it binds is unknown. This specimen belongs to a study of T cell responses to AZD1222 COVID-19 vaccine. General study results and limits: Reportedly, nearly half the spike-specific TCRs target unmutated variant regions. It should be noted that donors were predominantly white British and more often female, and clonal diversity was possibly underestimated.

CDR1 is ENHRY, CDR2 SYGVKD, per germline. The CDR3 contains 14 residues. The V end was cut by 2 bases, the J end by 0 bases, with 8 bases between. The assay was immunoSEQ multiplex PCR, and TCRdb's table has in-frame clones only and misses some. The table shows approximately 190,000 clones, with 92% occurring only once. The input for sequencing was peripheral blood, taken on day 0 of AZD1222 vaccination. The sequence came from an adult in good health. The J gene is TRBJ2-7, the V gene TRBV10-3; D unclear. In DNA, the CDR3 is TGTGCCATCAGTGAGCAGGAAAGCTCCTACGAGCAGTACTTC. Amino acids: CAISEQESSYEQYF.